A single sample gave rise to the 28 T cell receptor beta chains below, sequenced in a study of graft-versus-host responses after intestinal transplantation. This table comes from immunoSEQ multiplex PCR, and its TCRdb copy is limited to in-frame clones, with some not included. The table has about 110,000 clones, roughly 93% seen once. These receptors lack a known antigen. The sequenced sample was unstimulated CD8+ T cells sorted from spleen or lymph node cells, obtained before intestinal transplant. The receptor source for this set is a human donor who received an intestinal transplant.

V gene TRBV2 combines with J gene TRBJ2-5; D is perhaps TRBD1 (5 bases). V was pared by 9 bases and J by 0 bases, with 8 bases between. This CDR3 is 12 amino acids long. The germline gives CDR1 SNHLY, CDR2 FYNNEI. In nucleotides, the CDR3 is TGTGCCAGAAGGACAAACCAAGAGACCCAGTACTTC. This encodes CARRTNQETQYF.

V and J are TRBV27 and TRBJ1-5; D gene uncertain. This CDR3 has 15 amino acids. The germline CDR1 and CDR2 sequences are MNHEY and SMNVEV (reference sequence). Trimming pared 3 bases from V and 1 base from J, leaving 10 bases between. In DNA, the CDR3 is TGTGCCAGCAGTTTGGTCCCGTCCAGCAATCAGCCCCAGCATTTT. Protein sequence: CASSLVPSSNQPQHF.

J is TRBJ2-3 and V is TRBV5-1; D is possibly TRBD1 (6 bases). CDR1 SGHRS and CDR2 YFSETQ come from the germline V gene. The CDR3 runs to 15 residues. The V end was cut by 0 bases, the J end by 2 bases, with 10 bases between. CDR3 protein: CASSLEGQITDTQYF. Written as DNA, the CDR3 is TGCGCCAGCAGCTTGGAGGGACAAATCACAGATACGCAGTATTTT.

This clone turned up a few times. CDR3 in DNA: TGTGCCAGTAGTCCCTACGGGACAGGGGGGCCTGGGGCCAACGTCCTGACTTTC. Encoded protein: CASSPYGTGGPGANVLTF. The rearrangement links TRBV19 to TRBJ2-6; 11 bases align to TRBD1. The CDR3 has 18 amino acids. The trim removed 5 bases at V and 2 bases at J, leaving 8 bases unmatched. The germline V gene encodes CDR1 LNHDA and CDR2 SQIVND (reference sequence).

This clone was seen more than once but under ten times. The rearrangement uses TRBV5-1 and TRBJ2-1; D is possibly TRBD2 (6 bases). The CDR3 extends over 12 amino acids. Germline V CDR1 and CDR2: SGHRS, YFSETQ. V was cut by 0 bases and J by 9 bases, with 7 bases left in between. The CDR3 is CASSLGRGEQFF. In nucleotides, the CDR3 is TGCGCCAGCAGCTTGGGGAGGGGTGAGCAGTTCTTC.

The gene calls are TRBV5-4 and TRBJ2-7, with TRBD2 matching over 8 bases. From germline, CDR1 is SGHNT and CDR2 YYREEE (reference sequence). The CDR3 has 16 residues. The V gene end was trimmed by 3 bases and the J gene end by 4 bases; junction bases not matched to a gene: 12. CDR3 loop: CASSSPAGGKTYEQYF. The CDR3 nucleotides read TGTGCCAGCAGCTCCCCTGCGGGAGGCAAGACTTACGAGCAGTACTTC.

The chain carries TRBV5-4 and TRBJ1-3; 7 nucleotides line up with TRBD1. The germline gives CDR1 SGHNT, CDR2 YYREEE (reference sequence). The CDR3 is 13 amino acids. Germline trimming cut 1 base from V and 9 bases from J; bases unmatched to any gene: 4. This CDR3 is CASSLSGDSTIYF. The CDR3 DNA sequence: TGTGCCAGCAGCTTGTCGGGGGACAGCACCATATATTTT. Complete variable domain (other parts from reference TRBV5-4 and TRBJ1-3): ETGVTQSPTHLIKTRGQQVTLRCSSQSGHNTVSWYQQALGQGPQFIFQYYREEENGRGNFPPRFSGLQFPNYSSELNVNALELDDSALYLCASSLSGDSTIYFGEGSWLTVV.

This chain's CDR3 is CASSLGPGPQHF. Here the CDR3 DNA reads TGTGCCAGCAGCTTAGGCCCCGGGCCCCAGCATTTT. This chain joins TRBV7-9 and TRBJ1-5; D is undetermined. CDR1 and CDR2 (germline): SEHNR, FQNEAQ (reference sequence). Trimming removed 1 base from V and 9 bases from J, with 7 bases in between. This CDR3 has 12 amino acids.

The chain has TRBV19 and TRBJ1-1; unclear D gene. The CDR3 totals 12 residues. V dropped 7 bases and J dropped 0 bases, with 6 bases sitting between them. The V gene's germline CDR1 is LNHDA and CDR2 SQIVND (reference sequence). The chain's CDR3 is CASNIMNTEAFF. DNA for the CDR3: TGTGCCAGTAATATCATGAACACTGAAGCTTTCTTT.

The J gene is TRBJ1-4, the V gene TRBV13; perhaps TRBD1 as D (5 bases). Between the trimmed V and J ends, which lost 5 bases and 7 bases, there was a span of 20 bases. From germline, CDR1 is PRHDT and CDR2 FYEKMQ (reference sequence). This CDR3 contains 16 residues. CDR3 DNA: TGTGCCAGCAGCCCCGAGGGACGGGGGGTGGCTGAAAAACTGTTTTTT. Its translation is CASSPEGRGVAEKLFF. The full variable domain, completed using reference TRBV13 and TRBJ1-4, is AAGVIQSPRHLIKEKRETATLKCYPIPRHDTVYWYQQGPGQDPQFLISFYEKMQSDKGSIPDRFSAQQFSDYHSELNMSSLELGDSALYFCASSPEGRGVAEKLFFGSGTQLSVL.

This clone was seen once. The rearrangement uses TRBV11-1 and TRBJ2-5; tentative D call: TRBD1 (6 bases). The germline V and J ends were trimmed by 3 bases and 1 base, with 15 bases remaining between them. The germline V gene has CDR1 SGHAT and CDR2 FQDESV (reference sequence). This CDR3 region has 16 residues. The CDR3 region has the DNA TGTGCCAGCAGCTTGCTGCCGCAAGGGGGCCAAGAGACCCAGTACTTC. Its translation: CASSLLPQGGQETQYF.

The chain is built from TRBV27 and TRBJ2-4, with a possible D match to TRBD1 (7 bases). The V gene lost 0 bases and the J gene lost 8 bases, with 17 bases spanning the gap. The V gene's germline CDR1 is MNHEY and CDR2 SMNVEV (reference sequence). The CDR3 has 16 residues. The CDR3 loop is CASSLSGGAGLHIQYF. CDR3 nucleotides: TGTGCCAGCAGTTTATCAGGGGGCGCGGGGCTGCACATTCAGTACTTC.

The CDR3 DNA reads TGTGCCAGCATCTCGCGACTAGGGGACAATGAGCAGTTCTTC. Its translation: CASISRLGDNEQFF. The chain links TRBV2 to TRBJ2-1, with TRBD2 as a possible D gene (6 bases). V was cut by 7 bases and J by 5 bases, with 15 bases left in between. Germline V gives CDR1 SNHLY, CDR2 FYNNEI. The CDR3 loop spans 14 amino acids.

This sequence joins TRBV5-1 and TRBJ2-7, with D perhaps TRBD2 (5 bases). Looked up from germline, CDR1 is SGHRS and CDR2 is YFSETQ. Trimming removed 2 bases at V and 5 bases at J, with 8 bases between. This CDR3 has 12 amino acids. The CDR3 coding sequence is TGCGCCAGCAGCTTAGGGAGCGACGAGCAGTACTTC. Translation gives CASSLGSDEQYF.

The sample holds one count of this clone. This chain connects TRBV9 to TRBJ2-3, with 9 bases identical to TRBD2. Per the germline V gene, CDR1 is SGDLS and CDR2 is YYNGEE. The CDR3 totals 13 residues. J gave up 6 bases and V 3 bases, and 2 bases lay outside the gene matches. CDR3 region: CASSGSGSDTQYF. In nucleotides, the CDR3 is TGTGCCAGCAGCGGTAGCGGGAGCGATACGCAGTATTTT.

The rearrangement uses TRBV27 and TRBJ1-1, with D unresolved. Germline V gene data show CDR1 as MNHEY and CDR2 as SMNVEV (reference sequence). This CDR3 has 13 residues. With 2 bases removed from V and 4 bases from J, the gap between germline ends came to 8 bases. The CDR3 DNA is TGTGCCAGCAGTTTAGGGAGAGGCACTGAAGCTTTCTTT. As protein: CASSLGRGTEAFF.

V gene TRBV5-6 combines with J gene TRBJ2-7, with 9 bases matching TRBD2. Germline V lookup: CDR1 SGHDT, CDR2 YYEEEE. V gave up 5 bases and J gave up 3 bases; unmatched junction bases: 6. The CDR3 is 14 amino acids. Written as DNA, the CDR3 is TGTGCCAGCAGTCTTAGCGGGAGAGTCTACGAGCAGTACTTC. Residues: CASSLSGRVYEQYF.

The rearrangement links TRBV29-1 to TRBJ2-7; TRBD1 agrees at 7 bases. Germline V lookup: CDR1 SQVTM, CDR2 ANQGSEA. Trimming removed 6 bases from V and 4 bases from J; junction bases left unmatched: 9. The length of the CDR3 is 13 residues. CDR3 in DNA: TGCAGCGTCAGGAAGGGACAGTTATACGAGCAGTACTTC. It yields the protein CSVRKGQLYEQYF.

The rearrangement joins TRBV5-4 to TRBJ1-1; D is unresolved. Germline V lookup: CDR1 SGHNT, CDR2 YYREEE (reference sequence). Trimming cost V 1 base and J 2 bases, with 3 bases left between them. The CDR3 contains 12 residues. As DNA, the CDR3 is TGTGCCAGCAGCTTGACAAACACTGAAGCTTTCTTT. It translates to CASSLTNTEAFF.

V gene TRBV7-9 combines with J gene TRBJ2-7; TRBD2 aligns across 8 bases. Germline assignment: CDR1 SEHNR and CDR2 FQNEAQ (reference sequence). With V trimmed by 5 bases and J by 1 base, 16 bases remained unmatched. The CDR3 consists of 18 residues. The CDR3 DNA sequence: TGTGCCAGCAGCCCTCCGCGGGAGGCTCCCGCTGGGTCCTACGAGCAGTACTTC. Its protein product is CASSPPREAPAGSYEQYF. The entire variable domain, with the rest obtained from reference TRBV7-9 and TRBJ2-7, is as follows: DTGVSQNPRHKITKRGQNVTFRCDPISEHNRLYWYRQTLGQGPEFLTYFQNEAQLEKSRLLSDRFSAERPKGSFSTLEIQRTEQGDSAMYLCASSPPREAPAGSYEQYFGPGTRLTVT.

The chain has TRBV19 and TRBJ2-2; no reliable D call. V lost 3 bases and J 5 bases, leaving 4 bases between the germline ends. CDR1 LNHDA and CDR2 SQIVND come from the germline V gene (reference sequence). The CDR3 consists of 12 residues. The CDR3 nucleotides read TGTGCCAGTAGTATTAGTACCGGGGAGCTGTTTTTT. It translates to CASSISTGELFF.

The chain employs TRBV7-9 and TRBJ1-1, with 8 bases that match TRBD1. CDR1 and CDR2 (germline): SEHNR, FQNEAQ (reference sequence). V shed 5 bases and J 3 bases; nucleotides not matched to a gene: 11. The CDR3 sequence is 16 residues long. CDR3 in DNA: TGTGCCAGCAGCCCTAGCCGGACAGGGTCGGACACTGAAGCTTTCTTT. Protein: CASSPSRTGSDTEAFF.

The chain is built from TRBV6-5 and TRBJ1-2, with D perhaps matching TRBD1 (5 bases). The CDR3 contains 13 residues. Germline CDR1 MNHEY, CDR2 SVGAGI. The V end was cut by 1 base, the J end by 6 bases, with 9 bases between. The CDR3 DNA reads TGTGCCAGCAGTTACTACCAGGGCGATGGCTACACCTTC. Translation gives CASSYYQGDGYTF.

The chain links TRBV4-1 to TRBJ2-3, with unresolved D. Trimming cost V 4 bases and J 4 bases, with 12 bases left between them. Looked up from germline, CDR1 is MGHRA and CDR2 is YSYEKL. This CDR3 has 14 amino acids. The CDR3 spells CASSPALFADTQYF. CDR3 bases: TGCGCCAGCAGCCCGGCGCTTTTTGCAGATACGCAGTATTTT.

This chain links TRBV11-2 with TRBJ2-7; no reliable D call. CDR3 size: 13 residues. V gave up 1 base and J gave up 7 bases, with 11 bases separating them. The germline V gene encodes CDR1 SGHAT and CDR2 FQNNGV. CDR3 protein: CASSLGLSREQYF. CDR3 DNA: TGTGCCAGCAGCTTAGGCCTGTCCCGGGAGCAGTACTTC.

The chain joins TRBV27 to TRBJ1-2; D unclear. The V gene's germline CDR1 is MNHEY and CDR2 SMNVEV (reference sequence). This CDR3 comprises 13 residues. V shed 5 bases and J shed 8 bases, with 15 bases lying between them. For the CDR3, the DNA is TGTGCCAGCAGTACCGCGACGGGCCAAGGCTACACCTTC. Protein sequence: CASSTATGQGYTF.

This clone was recorded once. The chain has TRBV9 and TRBJ2-1, with D unclear. Trimming cost V 10 bases and J 5 bases, with 10 bases left between them. The length of the CDR3 is 11 residues. Germline values: CDR1 SGDLS, CDR2 YYNGEE. CDR3 sequence: CAFGRNNEQFF. As DNA, the CDR3 is TGTGCCTTTGGACGTAACAATGAGCAGTTCTTC.

This clone has only one observation. The gene calls are TRBV7-6 and TRBJ2-2; D perhaps matches TRBD2 (5 bases). Germline V gene data show CDR1 as SGHVS and CDR2 as FNYEAQ. V lost 5 bases and J 4 bases, leaving 17 bases between the germline ends. The CDR3 spans 16 residues. The CDR3 here is CASSGGRSGITGELFF. For the CDR3, the DNA is TGTGCCAGCAGCGGAGGCCGCAGCGGAATCACCGGGGAGCTGTTTTTT.